Each of the 20 T cell receptor beta chains below was sequenced from the same sample in a study of T cells in Graves' hyperthyroidism and ophthalmopathy (dated by TCRdb to between 2019 and 2020). To prepare the library, multiplex PCR was applied. These reads were obtained on an Illumina HiSeq 2000. The TCR beta CDR3 regions were amplified from RNA transcripts. The first round of RT-PCR for the TCR CDR3 was performed with the HTBI primer set and the Qiagen OneStep RT-PCR kit. The raw public data were reprocessed by TCRdb itself: fastp quality trimming at Q25, MiXCR clonotype calling, in-frame beta chains only. Rows are combined by CDR3 protein, so each entry shows the most common genes and DNA. The sample table holds about 500,000 distinct CDR3 sequences, of which about 16% were seen once. The ten largest account for about 31% of the sample. Sequencing was performed on blood. Source of these receptors: a woman in her 30s with Graves' ophthalmopathy.

The chain uses TRBV15 and TRBJ2-7; TRBD2 might be the D (5 bases). Germline CDR1 reads LNHNV; CDR2 reads YYDKDF (reference sequence). V dropped 3 bases and J dropped 5 bases, with 17 bases sitting between them. The CDR3 contains 15 residues. Here the CDR3 DNA reads TGTGCCACCAGCAGGCGAGGACTTAATTCGGACGAGCAGTACTTC. Translated: CATSRRGLNSDEQYF.

This clonotype was detected only a few times. The chain recombines TRBV27 with TRBJ2-2; D may correspond to TRBD1 or TRBD2 (5 bases each). This CDR3 has 18 amino acids. The V end lost 2 bases, the J end lost 2 bases, and 18 bases lay between the germline ends. CDR1 is MNHEY and CDR2 is SMNVEV in the germline V gene (reference sequence). The CDR3 DNA reads TGTGCCAGCAGTTTACGGGCCTGGGACGGGCTAAACACCGGGGAGCTGTTTTTT. It codes for CASSLRAWDGLNTGELFF.

The CDR3 loop is CATSRGAGGTYEQYF. In DNA, the CDR3 is TGTGCCACCAGCAGAGGGGCAGGCGGAACCTACGAGCAGTACTTC. The chain has TRBV15 and TRBJ2-7; D is uncertain. Germline V gives CDR1 LNHNV, CDR2 YYDKDF (reference sequence). V was cut by 1 base and J by 2 bases, with 12 bases left in between. CDR3 length: 15 amino acids.

This clonotype was seen at least ten times. CDR3 region: CASSPRPQGTAYEQYF. CDR3 coding DNA: TGTGCCAGCAGCCCACGTCCCCAGGGAACAGCCTACGAGCAGTACTTC. The rearrangement links TRBV9 to TRBJ2-7; D perhaps matches TRBD1 (5 bases). V was clipped by 4 bases and J by 2 bases, with 19 bases between them. The CDR3 consists of 16 residues. Germline loops: CDR1 SGDLS, CDR2 YYNGEE.

This clonotype was observed at least ten times. This rearrangement joins TRBV5-1 to TRBJ2-2; 13 bases match TRBD2. V was pared by 0 bases and J by 3 bases, with 5 bases of the junction left unmatched. The CDR3 has 18 residues. Germline CDR1 SGHRS, CDR2 YFSETQ. The CDR3 nucleotides read TGCGCCAGCAGCTTGGCGACTAGCGGGAGGCTTGACACCGGGGAGCTGTTTTTT. Residues: CASSLATSGRLDTGELFF.

In this sample, this clonotype turned up a few times. CDR3 loop: CSARMLGSSYNEQFF. CDR3 nucleotide sequence: TGCAGTGCTAGAATGCTCGGGAGTTCCTACAATGAGCAGTTCTTC. This chain links TRBV20-1 with TRBJ2-1; D is possibly TRBD2 (6 bases). The CDR3 consists of 15 residues. Germline V CDR1 and CDR2: DFQATT, SNEGSKA (reference sequence). V lost 2 bases, J lost 1 base, and 12 bases lay in between.

This clonotype was observed a few times. The CDR3 region has the DNA TGTGCCAGCAGCCACCGGACCGGGATTAATGAAAAACTGTTTTTT. Translating gives CASSHRTGINEKLFF. The chain uses TRBV7-2 and TRBJ1-4; D unclear. Trimming cost V 5 bases and J 4 bases, with 14 bases left between them. The CDR3 covers 15 residues. Germline values: CDR1 SGHTA, CDR2 FQGNSA.

This clonotype was counted between two and nine times. This sequence joins TRBV12-3 or TRBV12-4 and TRBJ2-7, with 9 bases aligning to TRBD1. J lost 7 bases, V lost 6 bases, and 10 bases had no gene match. CDR3 length: 14 residues. The CDR3: CASRQQGALDEQYF. In nucleotides, the CDR3 is TGTGCCAGCAGGCAACAGGGGGCCTTGGATGAGCAGTACTTC.

There are many counts of this clonotype. The chain employs TRBV20-1 and TRBJ2-3, with TRBD2 identical over 7 bases. The V gene's germline CDR1 is DFQATT and CDR2 SNEGSKA (reference sequence). V was clipped by 1 base and J by 0 bases; unmatched bases: 4. The length of the CDR3 is 15 residues. The DNA for the CDR3 is TGCAGTGCTAGAGGGGCTAGCGGAAGCACAGATACGCAGTATTTT. Its protein is CSARGASGSTDTQYF.

This clonotype was counted ten times or more. The chain recombines TRBV12-3 or TRBV12-4 with TRBJ2-1, with TRBD1 matching over 9 bases. Unmatched junction bases numbered 5, after V lost 4 bases and J lost 4 bases. The CDR3 covers 15 residues. The CDR3 is CASSSGTGFYNEQFF. DNA of the CDR3: TGTGCCAGCAGTTCCGGGACAGGGTTTTACAATGAGCAGTTCTTC.

There are many counts of this clonotype. The chain is built from TRBV20-1 and TRBJ1-5; TRBD1 aligns across 7 bases. J lost 7 bases, V lost 4 bases, and 13 bases had no gene match. CDR3 length: 15 amino acids. Germline assignment: CDR1 DFQATT and CDR2 SNEGSKA (reference sequence). CDR3 loop: CSAIPLTGWDQPQHF. The CDR3 bases are TGCAGTGCTATCCCCTTGACAGGGTGGGACCAGCCCCAGCATTTT.

The chain couples TRBV7-8 to TRBJ2-4; no reliable D call. Germline-derived CDR1 and CDR2 are SGHVS and FQNEAQ. This CDR3 is 13 amino acids long. V lost 6 bases and J lost 9, with 15 bases in between. The CDR3 loop reads CASSLLDSSIQYF. The CDR3 bases are TGTGCCAGCAGTCTACTTGACTCATCCATTCAGTACTTC.

The table lists this clonotype with many counts. The chain has TRBV18 and TRBJ1-1; no reliable D call. Germline lookup yields CDR1 KGHSH and CDR2 LQKENI. The CDR3 has 14 residues. V was pared by 2 bases and J by 3 bases, with 10 bases between. CDR3 protein: CASSPGDGDTEAFF. CDR3 DNA: TGTGCCAGCTCACCAGGGGATGGTGACACTGAAGCTTTCTTT.

This clonotype was seen only a few times. The V and J genes are TRBV6-5 and TRBJ1-2; D ambiguous. V was shortened by 2 bases and J by 0 bases, with 10 bases between the two germline ends. Germline V gene sequence: CDR1 MNHEY, CDR2 SVGAGI. The CDR3 sequence is 15 residues long. This CDR3 is CASSYEVKTNYGYTF. Written as DNA, the CDR3 is TGTGCCAGCAGTTACGAGGTTAAGACTAACTATGGCTACACCTTC.

This clonotype was counted only a few times. The chain joins TRBV5-6 to TRBJ2-3, with D possibly matching TRBD2 (5 bases). The CDR3 spans 18 residues. Deletions cut 2 bases from V and 0 bases from J, with 19 bases between. The germline gives CDR1 SGHDT, CDR2 YYEEEE. CDR3 sequence reads: CASSLIRLREPSTDTQYF. CDR3 bases: TGTGCCAGCAGCTTAATTAGATTAAGGGAGCCGAGCACAGATACGCAGTATTTT.

This clonotype showed up many times. The rearrangement uses TRBV5-1 and TRBJ2-7, with 7 bases matching TRBD2. Germline trimming cut 4 bases from V and 6 bases from J; bases unmatched to any gene: 10. Germline lookup yields CDR1 SGHRS and CDR2 YFSETQ. The CDR3 covers 14 residues. CDR3 in DNA: TGCGCCAGCAGCACCGGACCGGCGGGGGTCGAGCAGTACTTC. It translates to CASSTGPAGVEQYF.

This clonotype was counted ten times or more. The CDR3: CASSLRGETSTDTQYF. Written as DNA, the CDR3 is TGTGCCAGCAGTTTGCGGGGAGAAACTTCCACAGATACGCAGTATTTT. V and J are TRBV11-1 and TRBJ2-3; tentative D call: TRBD2 (6 bases). CDR3 length: 16 amino acids. Trimming took off 6 bases at V and 2 bases at J, with 18 bases between the two ends. Germline V CDR1 and CDR2: SGHAT, FQDESV (reference sequence).

The sample holds many counts of this clonotype. The rearrangement joins TRBV2 to TRBJ2-3; D unresolved. Trimming shortened V by 3 bases and J by 0 bases, and 10 bases separated the two germline ends. Germline V gives CDR1 SNHLY, CDR2 FYNNEI. CDR3 length: 15 residues. The chain's CDR3 is CASSDGGPSTDTQYF. Here the CDR3 DNA reads TGTGCCAGCAGTGATGGCGGCCCTAGCACAGATACGCAGTATTTT.

This clonotype was counted ten times or more. One end of the junction does not line up with germline, which may come from a read error. The chain employs TRBV30 and TRBJ1-2, with TRBD1 matching 8 bases. The CDR3 is 13 amino acids. CDR1 and CDR2 from the germline V gene are GTSNPN and SVGIG (reference sequence). The CDR3 bases are TGTGCCTGGAGTGCCCAGACAGGGGATGGCTGCACCTTC. Protein sequence: CAWSAQTGDGCTF.

The chain has TRBV4-1 and TRBJ2-7; D is tentatively TRBD1 or TRBD2 (6 bases each). Germline CDR1 MGHRA, CDR2 YSYEKL. There are 14 residues in the CDR3. Trimming left V 2 bases short and J 4 bases short, with 12 bases between. The CDR3 DNA sequence: TGCGCCAGCAGCCAATTAACAGGGACTTACGAGCAGTACTTC. It encodes CASSQLTGTYEQYF.